This T cell receptor (beta chain) emerged from a study of blood T cell repertoires in COVID-19. In the study overall: The study drew acute and convalescent COVID-19 samples from the United States, Italy and Spain. PBMCs, B-cell-depleted T cells, or T cells were the source of the cDNA or gDNA that made up the material.

This clone was recorded only once. As processed by the authors: Nucleated cell number was recorded as an estimate derived from reference gene primer amplification. Clones were sequenced by immunoSEQ multiplex PCR, and TCRdb holds only the in-frame ones, with some missing. V, J and clone size derive from that table, while D and trimming were established from the DNA sequence. The repertoire holds some 99,000 clones, with about 86% as singletons. Germline-derived CDR1 and CDR2 are SNHLY and FYNNEI. V was pared by 7 bases and J by 10 bases, with 15 bases of the junction left unmatched. This CDR3 comprises 15 residues.

Sequenced: peripheral blood. The chain uses TRBV2 and TRBJ2-1, with 8 nucleotides matching TRBD1. This TCR derives from a woman aged 55-70 years in a cohort sampled during active or convalescent COVID-19. CDR3 region: CASTRPDYRGSEQFF. The DNA for the CDR3 is TGTGCCAGCACCAGACCGGACTACAGGGGGTCGGAGCAGTTCTTC.